This T cell receptor beta chain came from a study of Graves' ophthalmopathy and Graves' hyperthyroidism. Study-wide results and caveats: Most clonotypes expanded in thyroid above 0.001 frequency were present in blood too.

This clonotype was seen ten or more times. What it binds is not known. With a duration under 3 months, ophthalmopathy in the donors showed moderate-to-severe activity, CAS ≥3 and NOSPECS ≥4. Clinical symptoms, serum thyroxine, TRAb, thyroid ultrasound and orbital computed tomography determined diagnosis. Amplification of TCR beta CDR3 regions used RNA transcripts. The first-round RT-PCR employed HTBI primers together with the Qiagen OneStep RT-PCR kit. A multiplex PCR was then performed as the second round. TCRdb re-derived calls from the multiplex PCR reads in MiXCR, one entry per CDR3 protein. This repertoire shows hundreds of thousands of distinct CDR3 sequences, about 40% found once; its top ten account for more than 2.5%. The CDR3 is 17 residues long. CDR1 and CDR2 from the germline V gene are DFQATT and SNEGSKA (reference sequence). V lost 5 bases and J lost 2; bases outside the gene matches: 16.

The chain recombines TRBV20-1 with TRBJ1-2; 8 positions match TRBD1. The sequenced sample consisted of peripheral blood. This clonotype was obtained from an adult man with Graves' ophthalmopathy. This CDR3 is CSAYLSGGQGPNYGYTF. The CDR3 DNA follows: TGCAGTGCTTATTTATCGGGTGGACAGGGACCCAACTATGGCTACACCTTC.